This T cell receptor beta chain appears in the sequencing data of a study of response to subunit inactivated influenza vaccine. Germline assignment: CDR1 DFQATT and CDR2 SNEGSKA (reference sequence). This CDR3 comprises 14 residues. The ends lost 3 bases at V and 4 bases at J; junction bases unmatched: 5. Study findings and constraints: It was the authors' suggestion that each seasonal influenza vaccination recruits few new T cells.

This clonotype was counted between two and nine times. Its antigen is unidentified. A single record per CDR3 protein comes from TCRdb applying MiXCR to the RT-PCR reads. The data contain 500,000 or so distinct CDR3 sequences, more than 15% of them seen just once; the ten biggest clones take up 3%. The sample in question was CD4+ T cells sorted from PBMCs, obtained less than 30 months after vaccination. The sequence derives from a man aged 45 to 75 who received an inactivated influenza vaccine. This sequence joins TRBV20-1 and TRBJ1-1; 10 bases fit TRBD1. CDR3 in DNA: TGCAGTGCTAGGAGGACAGGGGGGACCACTGAAGCTTTCTTT. Its protein product is CSARRTGGTTEAFF.